Listed here are 26 T cell receptor beta chains from one sample, sequenced in a study of cytomegalovirus exposure and HLA in healthy donors. The PCR used 60 Vbeta and 13 Jbeta primers. Assay used: immunoSEQ multiplex PCR; TCRdb lists only in-frame clones, some missing. Among 100,000 or so clones, about 78% were seen once, and the ten largest hold under 1.5%. The sample was PBMCs. These receptors were taken from a man aged 25 to 40 in good health and CMV-seronegative.

This CDR3 is CASADPGNQPQHF. The DNA of the CDR3 is TGTGCCAGCGCCGATCCGGGCAATCAGCCCCAGCATTTT. The rearrangement joins TRBV28 to TRBJ1-5; D not resolved. CDR3 length: 13 amino acids. The V gene lost 8 bases and the J gene lost 2 bases, with 10 bases spanning the gap. Per the germline V gene, CDR1 is MDHEN and CDR2 is SYDVKM.

V is TRBV5-1 and J is TRBJ2-5, with 12 positions matching TRBD2. The CDR3 loop spans 15 amino acids. Looked up from germline, CDR1 is SGHRS and CDR2 is YFSETQ. V lost 3 bases to trimming and J lost 5 bases; unmatched junction nucleotides: 5. The CDR3 spells CASSSTGTSGETQYF. The DNA for the CDR3 is TGCGCCAGCAGCTCAACCGGGACTAGCGGGGAGACCCAGTACTTC.

The chain links TRBV5-1 to TRBJ2-5; D is possibly TRBD1 (5 bases). Germline CDR1 reads SGHRS; CDR2 reads YFSETQ. The V and J ends lost 4 bases and 3 bases respectively, with 16 bases between them. This CDR3 comprises 15 residues. The CDR3 here is CASSAHRPWEETQYF. The CDR3 region has the DNA TGCGCCAGCAGCGCCCACAGGCCCTGGGAAGAGACCCAGTACTTC.

The J gene is TRBJ2-3, the V gene TRBV10-2; 8 bases align to TRBD1. Germline values: CDR1 WSHSY, CDR2 SAAADI. With V trimmed by 8 bases and J by 3 bases, 4 bases remained unmatched. The CDR3 sequence is 13 residues long. CDR3 protein: CASSGQGTDTQYF. The CDR3 region has the DNA TGCGCCAGCTCAGGACAGGGTACAGATACGCAGTATTTT.

This chain links TRBV5-4 with TRBJ2-4; a possible D gene is TRBD1 (5 bases). Germline values: CDR1 SGHNT, CDR2 YYREEE (reference sequence). The CDR3 runs to 12 residues. Trimming pared 4 bases from V and 6 bases from J, leaving 8 bases between. This CDR3 reads CASSTDTNIQYF. The CDR3 DNA sequence: TGTGCCAGCAGCACGGACACAAACATTCAGTACTTC.

The chain couples TRBV28 to TRBJ2-3; D unclear. This CDR3 is built from 15 residues. Trimming shortened V by 2 bases and J by 2 bases, and 11 bases separated the two germline ends. The V gene's germline CDR1 is MDHEN and CDR2 SYDVKM. The CDR3 region is CASSLILRLTDTQYF. CDR3 nucleotide sequence: TGTGCCAGCAGTTTAATCCTGAGGCTCACAGATACGCAGTATTTT.

This chain connects TRBV9 to TRBJ1-5; no definite D call. The CDR3 extends over 15 amino acids. V gave up 4 bases and J gave up 4 bases, with 15 bases separating them. The germline V gene has CDR1 SGDLS and CDR2 YYNGEE. The CDR3 protein is CASSPSGNRNQPQHF. CDR3 coding DNA: TGTGCCAGCAGCCCGTCGGGGAACAGAAATCAGCCCCAGCATTTT. The full variable domain, its missing parts supplied by reference TRBV9 and TRBJ1-5, is DSGVTQTPKHLITATGQRVTLRCSPRSGDLSVYWYQQSLDQGLQFLIQYYNGEERAKGNILERFSAQQFPDLHSELNLSSLELGDSALYFCASSPSGNRNQPQHFGDGTRLSIL.

The chain combines TRBV10-3 with TRBJ1-5, with TRBD1 matching 9 bases. Germline V lookup: CDR1 ENHRY, CDR2 SYGVKD. Trimming removed 3 bases from V and 3 bases from J; junction bases left unmatched: 6. The CDR3 extends over 16 amino acids. The CDR3 coding sequence is TGTGCCATCAGTGATATGACAGGGGGTTCCAATCAGCCCCAGCATTTT. This codes for CAISDMTGGSNQPQHF.

This clone was counted once. The V call is TRBV30, the J call TRBJ1-6; TRBD1 matches 9 bases. This CDR3 has 14 residues. Losses at the gene ends were 0 bases for V and 10 bases for J; bases not matched to a gene: 4. CDR1 and CDR2 from the germline V gene are GTSNPN and SVGIG (reference sequence). The CDR3 loop reads CAWSVMDRGSPLHF. The DNA of the CDR3 is TGTGCCTGGAGTGTAATGGACAGGGGATCACCCCTCCACTTT.

This clone has just one count. The chain combines TRBV27 with TRBJ2-6; D unresolved. This CDR3 is built from 13 residues. From germline, CDR1 is MNHEY and CDR2 SMNVEV (reference sequence). V was cut by 8 bases and J by 1 base, with 6 bases left in between. As DNA, the CDR3 is TGTGCCAGCTCTCCTTCTGGGGCCAACGTCCTGACTTTC. Its protein product is CASSPSGANVLTF. Using reference TRBV27 and TRBJ2-6 for the parts outside the CDR3, the full variable domain is EAQVTQNPRYLITVTGKKLTVTCSQNMNHEYMSWYRQDPGLGLRQIYYSMNVEVTDKGDVPEGYKVSRKEKRNFPLILESPSPNQTSLYFCASSPSGANVLTFGAGSRLTVL.

J is TRBJ1-4 and V is TRBV28; D is possibly TRBD1 (6 bases). The length of the CDR3 is 14 residues. Trimming left V 2 bases short and J 3 bases short, with 7 bases between. Germline V gene sequence: CDR1 MDHEN, CDR2 SYDVKM. The CDR3 sequence is CASSLEGANEKLFF. CDR3 DNA sequence: TGTGCCAGCAGTTTAGAGGGGGCTAATGAAAAACTGTTTTTT. The full variable domain, completed using reference TRBV28 and TRBJ1-4, is DVKVTQSSRYLVKRTGEKVFLECVQDMDHENMFWYRQDPGLGLRLIYFSYDVKMKEKGDIPEGYSVSREKKERFSLILESASTNQTSMYLCASSLEGANEKLFFGSGTQLSVL.

The chain joins TRBV9 to TRBJ2-1; 14 positions agree with TRBD2. After removal of 4 bases from V and 7 bases from J, the junction contained 19 bases not matched to a gene. This CDR3 comprises 20 residues. CDR1 and CDR2 (germline): SGDLS, YYNGEE. The CDR3 DNA reads as TGTGCCAGCAGCCTTCGCTGGACAGAGACTAGCGGGAGGGATCGGAATGAGCAGTTCTTC. Translating gives CASSLRWTETSGRDRNEQFF.

Here the CDR3 DNA reads TGTGCCAGCAGCCCCCGTATTAGCGGATCCACAGATACGCAGTATTTT. Its translation is CASSPRISGSTDTQYF. V gene TRBV7-2 combines with J gene TRBJ2-3, with a possible D match to TRBD2 (6 bases). CDR3 length: 16 residues. The V end was cut by 5 bases, the J end by 2 bases, with 17 bases between. Per the germline V gene, CDR1 is SGHTA and CDR2 is FQGNSA.

The chain joins TRBV5-6 to TRBJ2-7, with 11 bases that match TRBD2. The CDR3 is 15 amino acids. Germline lookup yields CDR1 SGHDT and CDR2 YYEEEE. With V trimmed by 4 bases and J by 3 bases, 6 bases remained unmatched. Here the CDR3 reads CASSHLAGGLYEQYF. The CDR3 DNA sequence: TGTGCCAGCAGCCATCTAGCGGGGGGCCTCTACGAGCAGTACTTC.

The rearrangement uses TRBV6-5 and TRBJ1-2; D perhaps matches TRBD1 (6 bases). Germline V gene data show CDR1 as MNHEY and CDR2 as SVGAGI. V was pared by 4 bases and J by 5 bases, with 14 bases between. CDR3 size: 14 residues. CDR3 amino acids: CASSSHRAVYGYTF. As DNA, the CDR3 is TGTGCCAGCAGTTCCCACAGGGCGGTTTATGGCTACACCTTC.

V and J are TRBV5-4 and TRBJ2-7, with D tentatively TRBD2 (7 bases). Germline CDR1 reads SGHNT; CDR2 reads YYREEE (reference sequence). V shed 0 bases and J shed 7 bases, with 11 bases lying between them. The CDR3 spans 13 residues. In DNA form, the CDR3 reads TGTGCCAGCAGCTTGGCCGGGGGGCGGGAGCAGTACTTC. Encoded protein: CASSLAGGREQYF.

The V gene is TRBV5-1, the J gene TRBJ2-3; 11 bases fit TRBD2. The CDR3 consists of 15 residues. Per germline, CDR1 SGHRS and CDR2 YFSETQ. Trimming at V came to 5 bases and at J to 6 bases, leaving 8 bases not matched to a gene. CDR3 DNA: TGCGCCAGCAGGACTAGCGGGGACCGGGTGGATACGCAGTATTTT. Protein: CASRTSGDRVDTQYF.

The rearrangement links TRBV5-8 to TRBJ1-1; D not certain. The V end lost 3 bases, the J end lost 10 bases, and 13 bases lay between the germline ends. The CDR3 has 12 residues. The germline CDR1 and CDR2 sequences are SGHTS and YDEGEE. DNA of the CDR3: TGTGCCAGCAGCTATTTGAGGGTAGGAGCTTTCTTT. Translation: CASSYLRVGAFF. The full variable domain, rest sourced from reference TRBV5-8 and TRBJ1-1, is EAGVTQSPTHLIKTRGQQATLRCSPISGHTSVYWYQQALGLGLQFLLWYDEGEERNRGNFPPRFSGRQFPNYSSELNVNALELEDSALYLCASSYLRVGAFFGQGTRLTVV.

CDR3 amino acids: CASSPITYEQYF. The CDR3 DNA is TGTGCCAGCAGCCCTATTACCTACGAGCAGTACTTC. The chain couples TRBV28 to TRBJ2-5; no definite D call. Gene TRBJ2-7 matches the end of the DNA better, so the J call may be wrong. This CDR3 region has 12 residues. CDR1 and CDR2 from the germline V gene are MDHEN and SYDVKM.

This chain joins TRBV11-2 and TRBJ2-1, with 10 bases fitting TRBD2. This CDR3 spans 15 amino acids. V shed 8 bases, J shed 4 bases, and the junction held 8 bases outside the gene matches. Germline V gene sequence: CDR1 SGHAT, CDR2 FQNNGV. The CDR3 is CASGGSGGEYNEQFF. Here the CDR3 DNA reads TGTGCCAGCGGAGGAAGCGGGGGGGAATACAATGAGCAGTTCTTC.

The chain is built from TRBV19 and TRBJ2-7, with 9 positions matching TRBD1. The V and J ends lost 7 bases and 5 bases, in that order; junction bases with no gene match: 9. The CDR3 spans 14 residues. CDR1 LNHDA and CDR2 SQIVND come from the germline V gene (reference sequence). The CDR3 protein is CASNAGTGPHEQYF. In DNA form, the CDR3 reads TGTGCCAGTAATGCCGGGACAGGGCCCCACGAGCAGTACTTC.

This clone has only one observation. This chain joins TRBV6-5 and TRBJ2-2; 8 bases line up with TRBD1. Per the germline V gene, CDR1 is MNHEY and CDR2 is SVGAGI. The CDR3 has 14 amino acids. J gave up 8 bases and V 4 bases, and 6 bases lay outside the gene matches. The CDR3 is CASSFGQGEGELFF. CDR3 bases: TGTGCCAGCAGTTTCGGACAGGGAGAGGGGGAGCTGTTTTTT.

The chain carries TRBV7-8 and TRBJ1-5; 8 nucleotides line up with TRBD1. This CDR3 comprises 14 residues. Germline V gene data show CDR1 as SGHVS and CDR2 as FQNEAQ. Trimming took 3 bases from V and 6 from J; bases not matched to a gene: 4. CDR3 loop: CASSLDRDFQPQHF. The CDR3 bases are TGTGCCAGCAGCTTGGACAGGGATTTTCAGCCCCAGCATTTT.

The chain uses TRBV5-1 and TRBJ1-1; TRBD1 matches at 9 bases. The V gene end was trimmed by 2 bases and the J gene end by 3 bases; junction bases not matched to a gene: 5. Germline V gene sequence: CDR1 SGHRS, CDR2 YFSETQ. CDR3 length: 15 amino acids. As DNA, the CDR3 is TGCGCCAGCAGCTTAACCGGGACAGGGTACACTGAAGCTTTCTTT. It encodes CASSLTGTGYTEAFF. Full variable domain (remainder filled in from reference TRBV5-1 and TRBJ1-1): KAGVTQTPRYLIKTRGQQVTLSCSPISGHRSVSWYQQTPGQGLQFLFEYFSETQRNKGNFPGRFSGRQFSNSRSEMNVSTLELGDSALYLCASSLTGTGYTEAFFGQGTRLTVV.

This chain uses TRBV6-5 with TRBJ1-5, with D maybe TRBD1 (5 bases). Germline CDR1 reads MNHEY; CDR2 reads SVGAGI. V was shortened by 5 bases and J by 7 bases, with 12 bases between the two germline ends. The CDR3 extends over 13 amino acids. The DNA for the CDR3 is TGTGCCAGCAGTAACAGGCCTCTCCAGCCCCAGCATTTT. Translating gives CASSNRPLQPQHF.

The chain employs TRBV15 and TRBJ2-7; D remains ambiguous. The V end was cut by 3 bases, the J end by 4 bases, with 13 bases between. Germline-derived CDR1 and CDR2 are LNHNV and YYDKDF (reference sequence). CDR3 length: 14 residues. The CDR3 loop reads CATSRQTPPYEQYF. DNA for the CDR3: TGTGCCACCAGCAGGCAGACACCACCATACGAGCAGTACTTC. Full variable domain (remainder filled in from reference TRBV15 and TRBJ2-7): DAMVIQNPRYQVTQFGKPVTLSCSQTLNHNVMYWYQQKSSQAPKLLFHYYDKDFNNEADTPDNFQSRRPNTSFCFLDIRSPGLGDTAMYLCATSRQTPPYEQYFGPGTRLTVT.